The 13 T cell receptor beta chains reported below all come from one sample, sequenced in a study of blood T cell repertoires in COVID-19. Repertoires were generated with immunoSEQ multiplex PCR, while TCRdb's copy carries only in-frame clones and drops some. The sample lists some 320,000 clones, over 85% occurring once. Sequencing was carried out using PBMCs or T cells enriched from blood (not recorded which). The receptors here all came from a man between 60 and 70 years old who had recovered from COVID-19.

CDR3 nucleotide sequence: TGTGCCAGCAGCTCGGGACAGGGGGCCAGAGAGCAGTACTTC. Amino acid sequence: CASSSGQGAREQYF. This chain uses TRBV5-4 with TRBJ2-7, with 12 bases lining up with TRBD1. This CDR3 spans 14 amino acids. The V gene's germline CDR1 is SGHNT and CDR2 YYREEE (reference sequence). V was pared by 3 bases and J by 7 bases, with 5 bases of the junction left unmatched.

The chain uses TRBV15 and TRBJ2-3; 8 nucleotides match TRBD2. Trimming at V came to 0 bases and at J to 3 bases, leaving 8 bases not matched to a gene. The CDR3 covers 17 residues. CDR1 LNHNV and CDR2 YYDKDF come from the germline V gene (reference sequence). The DNA for the CDR3 is TGTGCCACCAGCAGAGATCGACGGGAGGGGGGTACAGATACGCAGTATTTT. Encoded protein: CATSRDRREGGTDTQYF.

J is TRBJ2-1 and V is TRBV7-2; 9 nucleotides line up with TRBD2. The V segment lost 4 bases and the J segment 7 bases; nucleotides outside the gene matches: 8. The V gene's germline CDR1 is SGHTA and CDR2 FQGNSA. The CDR3 totals 15 residues. The CDR3 coding sequence is TGTGCCAGCAGCTCAACACCGGGACTAGCAAATGAGCAGTTCTTC. This codes for CASSSTPGLANEQFF.

This sequence joins TRBV21-1 and TRBJ1-5; the table gives TRBD1 as D, unverified against the DNA. TRBV21-1 is a documented pseudogene. The length of the CDR3 is 15 residues. DNA of the CDR3: TGTGCCAGCACCTTAGGGGGTAGCATCGGTCAGCCCCAGCATTTT. Its translation: CASTLGGSIGQPQHF.

The chain recombines TRBV19 with TRBJ2-1; 7 bases are shared with TRBD2. The ends lost 7 bases at V and 4 bases at J; junction bases unmatched: 10. Per the germline V gene, CDR1 is LNHDA and CDR2 is SQIVND (reference sequence). The CDR3 contains 15 residues. The CDR3 DNA is TGTGCCAGTACTCGTGGGCTAGCGGAATACAATGAGCAGTTCTTC. It translates to CASTRGLAEYNEQFF.

J is TRBJ1-6 and V is TRBV30, with TRBD1 matching 7 bases. V lost 7 bases to trimming and J lost 0 bases; unmatched junction nucleotides: 12. CDR1 is GTSNPN and CDR2 is SVGIG in the germline V gene (reference sequence). The CDR3 contains 17 residues. CDR3 coding DNA: TGTGCCTCTTCCCCCAGGGGGGATAGCTCCTATAATTCACCCCTCCACTTT. Its translation is CASSPRGDSSYNSPLHF.

The count of this clone is one. The genes are TRBV14 and TRBJ2-5; a possible D gene is TRBD1 (6 bases). Germline CDR1 SGHDN, CDR2 FVKESK. V lost 3 bases to trimming and J lost 4 bases, with 18 bases between them. This CDR3 has 16 amino acids. As DNA, the CDR3 is TGTGCCAGCAGCCAGGAACAGGGTGTAAGGGGAGAGACCCAGTACTTC. This translates into CASSQEQGVRGETQYF.

This clone was recorded only once. This rearrangement joins TRBV5-4 to TRBJ2-1, with TRBD2 as a possible D gene (6 bases). V lost 4 bases, J lost 1 base, and 15 bases lay in between. This CDR3 has 16 residues. Germline CDR1 reads SGHNT; CDR2 reads YYREEE (reference sequence). CDR3 region: CASSLSGPPSYNEQFF. CDR3 nucleotides: TGTGCCAGCAGCCTAAGCGGGCCTCCTTCCTACAATGAGCAGTTCTTC.

CDR3 in amino acids: CASSRTAFSYNEQFF. CDR3 nucleotides: TGCGCCAGCAGCAGGACAGCCTTCTCCTACAATGAGCAGTTCTTC. The V gene is TRBV5-1, the J gene TRBJ2-1; TRBD1 might be the D (6 bases). The germline V gene encodes CDR1 SGHRS and CDR2 YFSETQ. V was clipped by 4 bases and J by 0 bases, with 11 bases between them. This CDR3 is built from 15 residues. Supplemented by reference TRBV5-1 and TRBJ2-1, the full variable domain reads KAGVTQTPRYLIKTRGQQVTLSCSPISGHRSVSWYQQTPGQGLQFLFEYFSETQRNKGNFPGRFSGRQFSNSRSEMNVSTLELGDSALYLCASSRTAFSYNEQFFGPGTRLTVL.

The rearrangement links TRBV7-9 to TRBJ1-1; D is ambiguous. The germline V gene has CDR1 SEHNR and CDR2 FQNEAQ (reference sequence). Trimming shortened V by 4 bases and J by 0 bases, and 9 bases separated the two germline ends. This CDR3 region has 14 residues. CDR3 amino acids: CASSSGLLNTEAFF. The DNA of the CDR3 is TGTGCCAGCAGCTCTGGACTGCTGAACACTGAAGCTTTCTTT. Combining the CDR3 with reference TRBV7-9 and TRBJ1-1 gives the whole variable domain DTGVSQNPRHKITKRGQNVTFRCDPISEHNRLYWYRQTLGQGPEFLTYFQNEAQLEKSRLLSDRFSAERPKGSFSTLEIQRTEQGDSAMYLCASSSGLLNTEAFFGQGTRLTVV.

This clone showed up many times. The chain combines TRBV4-3 with TRBJ1-2; 8 positions agree with TRBD1. The CDR3 contains 16 residues. In germline, CDR1 is LGHNA, CDR2 YSLEER. J was trimmed by 5 bases and V by 2 bases; bases with no gene match: 10. CDR3 sequence: CASSQLPTGVLYGYTF. DNA of the CDR3: TGCGCCAGCAGCCAACTCCCGACAGGGGTTTTGTATGGCTACACCTTC.

There are a few counts of this clone. This chain joins TRBV19 and TRBJ1-2, with no clear D. CDR3 size: 13 residues. CDR1 is LNHDA and CDR2 is SQIVND in the germline V gene (reference sequence). V lost 5 bases and J lost 8, with 15 bases in between. DNA of the CDR3: TGTGCCAGTAGTCCCATTTTCATCCCCGGCTACACCTTC. It codes for CASSPIFIPGYTF.

This rearrangement joins TRBV5-4 to TRBJ2-1; the match to TRBD2 covers 9 bases. The trim removed 0 bases at V and 5 bases at J, leaving 12 bases unmatched. Germline V lookup: CDR1 SGHNT, CDR2 YYREEE (reference sequence). CDR3 length: 18 residues. CDR3 DNA sequence: TGTGCCAGCAGCTTGGGGGAACCTCTAGCGGGACCCAACAATGAGCAGTTCTTC. It is translated as CASSLGEPLAGPNNEQFF.